The sequence of this TCR beta chain was determined in a study of T-cell memory formation after mild COVID-19. About the study: Clusters were largely donor specific.

Using its own MiXCR run on the 5' RACE reads, TCRdb lists one record per CDR3 protein. The data contain about 130,000 distinct CDR3 sequences, about a sixth of them singletons. After removal of 5 bases from V and 0 bases from J, the junction contained 5 bases not matched to a gene. The V gene's germline CDR1 is SNHLY and CDR2 FYNNEI. The CDR3 spans 15 residues. Study-level findings and limits: CD4/CD8 balance characterized clones contracting day 15 to 85, and CD4+ skew characterized later expanders.

There are a few counts of this clonotype. What it recognizes is unknown. V is TRBV2 and J is TRBJ2-3, with 7 bases aligning to TRBD2. Sequenced material: PBMCs or a T cell subset sorted from them (not recorded which). The source is an adult woman who had mild COVID-19 (a few samples of this study predate the infection). Cell type and time point are not known. CDR3 in amino acids: CASSRDYSSTDTQYF. The CDR3 nucleotides read TGTGCCAGCAGTCGGGACTACTCAAGCACAGATACGCAGTATTTT.